Listed below are T cell receptor beta chains from one sample, sequenced in a study of T cells after yellow fever vaccination. TCRdb fed the 5' RACE reads into MiXCR, producing one record per CDR3 protein. The sample has some 400,000 distinct CDR3 sequences; more than 5.5% are singletons. The source was PBMCs, collected 5 days after the yellow fever booster vaccination. All receptors come from a man between 25 and 39 years old who received the YFV17D yellow fever vaccine. The CDR3 runs from the conserved cysteine through the conserved F or W. The D gene is left open where the match is weak. Clone size is shown for a subset of rows, as once, few, many or a class of expanded clone.

CDR3 DNA: TGCAGCGTAGCGGGAGCCGAGGTGGAGACCCAGTACTTC
CDR3 protein: CSVAGAEVETQYF
D gene: TRBD2
J gene: TRBJ2-5
CDR3 length: 13
V gene: TRBV29-1
clone size: many

CDR3 DNA: TGCAGTGCTAGAGCTCCCCTAAGTCAAGGCGCGAAGTCCTCGTCACCCCTCCACTTT
CDR3 protein: CSARAPLSQGAKSSSPLHF
D gene: -
J gene: TRBJ1-6
CDR3 length: 19
V gene: TRBV20-1
clone size: -

CDR3 DNA: TGTGCCAGCAGTTACTCGAACAGTGGGTATGGCTACACCTTC
CDR3 protein: CASSYSNSGYGYTF
D gene: -
J gene: TRBJ1-2
CDR3 length: 14
V gene: TRBV6-5
clone size: -

CDR3 DNA: TGTGCCAGCAGTTCCACAGGGGGCGGCCAAGGCGAGCAGTACTTC
CDR3 protein: CASSSTGGGQGEQYF
D gene: TRBD1
J gene: TRBJ2-7
CDR3 length: 15
V gene: TRBV27
clone size: -

CDR3 DNA: TGTGCCACCTCTAGCGGGAGGGTCGGGACAGATACGCAGTATTTT
CDR3 protein: CATSSGRVGTDTQYF
D gene: TRBD2
J gene: TRBJ2-3
CDR3 length: 15
V gene: TRBV10-3
clone size: many

CDR3 DNA: TGCAGTGCTTGGGGGTCAGGCCCTAGCACAGATACGCAGTATTTT
CDR3 protein: CSAWGSGPSTDTQYF
D gene: -
J gene: TRBJ2-3
CDR3 length: 15
V gene: TRBV20-1
clone size: few

CDR3 DNA: TGTGCCAGCGGCCGGGACAGGGCCTACAATGAGCAGTTCTTC
CDR3 protein: CASGRDRAYNEQFF
D gene: TRBD1
J gene: TRBJ2-1
CDR3 length: 14
V gene: TRBV27
clone size: few

CDR3 DNA: TGCAGTGCTCTCGGGATGCTTCTCACCGGGGAGCTGTTTTTT
CDR3 protein: CSALGMLLTGELFF
D gene: -
J gene: TRBJ2-2
CDR3 length: 14
V gene: TRBV20-1
clone size: few

CDR3 DNA: TGTGCCAGCAGCGTAGCGGGGGACGGCACCGGGGAGCTGTTTTTT
CDR3 protein: CASSVAGDGTGELFF
D gene: -
J gene: TRBJ2-2
CDR3 length: 15
V gene: TRBV9
clone size: -

CDR3 DNA: TGCGCCAGCAGCCGTCAGGGGGGATTAGAGACCCAGTACTTC
CDR3 protein: CASSRQGGLETQYF
D gene: -
J gene: TRBJ2-5
CDR3 length: 14
V gene: TRBV4-3
clone size: many